These 6 T cell receptor beta chains were all obtained from the same sample, sequenced in a study of blood T cell repertoires in COVID-19. Clones were read by immunoSEQ multiplex PCR, and TCRdb kept only the in-frame ones, dropping some. Of roughly 260,000 clones in the sample, approximately 85% are singletons; the top ten hold about 4.5%. The specimen was peripheral blood. The receptor source for this set is an older woman with acute or convalescent COVID-19.

J is TRBJ2-2 and V is TRBV2; no clear D. V was trimmed by 4 bases and J by 4 bases, leaving 4 bases between them. The CDR3 runs to 12 residues. Germline lookup yields CDR1 SNHLY and CDR2 FYNNEI. This chain's CDR3 is CASSVGTGELFF. Here the CDR3 DNA reads TGTGCCAGCAGTGTCGGCACCGGGGAGCTGTTTTTT.

The CDR3 coding sequence is TGCGCCAGCAGTTCGACAGGTTTATCTGGAAACACCATATATTTT. Translating gives CASSSTGLSGNTIYF. The V gene is TRBV5-1, the J gene TRBJ1-3; D possibly corresponds to TRBD1 (6 bases). V was clipped by 5 bases and J by 1 base, with 13 bases between them. The germline gives CDR1 SGHRS, CDR2 YFSETQ. The CDR3 loop spans 15 amino acids.

This clone was found a few times. The chain links TRBV4-1 to TRBJ2-1; D might be TRBD2 (6 bases). Trimming removed 0 bases at V and 9 bases at J, with 12 bases between. This CDR3 has 14 residues. CDR1 is MGHRA, CDR2 YSYEKL, per germline. CDR3 DNA sequence: TGCGCCAGCAGCCAAGATAGCTTCGGGGGTGAGCAGTTCTTC. This codes for CASSQDSFGGEQFF.

The V gene is TRBV9, the J gene TRBJ1-2; TRBD1 might be the D (6 bases). V gave up 1 base and J gave up 0 bases, with 22 bases separating them. Germline CDR1 SGDLS, CDR2 YYNGEE. The CDR3 runs 19 residues. Written as DNA, the CDR3 is TGTGCCAGCAGCGTAATAGCCGATGACAGGATGATTTCTAACTATGGCTACACCTTC. Translation: CASSVIADDRMISNYGYTF. The full variable domain, rest sourced from reference TRBV9 and TRBJ1-2, is DSGVTQTPKHLITATGQRVTLRCSPRSGDLSVYWYQQSLDQGLQFLIQYYNGEERAKGNILERFSAQQFPDLHSELNLSSLELGDSALYFCASSVIADDRMISNYGYTFGSGTRLTVV.

This chain links TRBV6-6 with TRBJ2-2; TRBD2 agrees at 10 bases. Germline trimming cut 6 bases from V and 2 bases from J; bases unmatched to any gene: 6. Germline-derived CDR1 and CDR2 are MNHNY and SVGAGI (reference sequence). This CDR3 contains 16 residues. The CDR3 sequence: CASSASSGGNTGELFF. The DNA of the CDR3 is TGTGCCAGCAGCGCCTCTAGCGGGGGTAACACCGGGGAGCTGTTTTTT.

V and J are TRBV4-3 and TRBJ1-2, with D possibly being TRBD1 (6 bases). The germline CDR1 and CDR2 sequences are LGHNA and YSLEER. Trimming shortened V by 0 bases and J by 4 bases, and 12 bases separated the two germline ends. The CDR3 extends over 15 amino acids. CDR3 nucleotide sequence: TGCGCCAGCAGCCAAGATTTCGGGACAACCTATGGCTACACCTTC. It encodes CASSQDFGTTYGYTF.